The clone carrying this T cell receptor (beta chain) turned up a few times. The antigen is unknown. The record originates from a study of identical twins. Study results and caveats: Cord blood's abundant beta clonotypes had fewer insertions, unlike memory repertoires.

MiXCR was run by TCRdb on the 5' RACE reads, yielding one entry per CDR3 protein. The table records 500,000 or so distinct CDR3 sequences, 20% to 25% of them present only once. V gave up 5 bases and J gave up 5 bases; unmatched junction bases: 15. The germline V gene has CDR1 SEHNR and CDR2 FQNEAQ (reference sequence). The CDR3 contains 16 residues. These data were also reused for a study on T cells expressing NK-cell markers. That paper states: The study drew TCR beta repertoires from sorted CD3+CD56+NKG2C+, CD3+CD56+NKG2C- and CD3+CD56-NKG2C+ T cells. Sequencing covered eight donors, seven HCMV-seropositive and one seronegative.

The TCR comes from a woman between 18 and 29 years old in good health. The source material was CD4+ T cells sorted from blood. This chain connects TRBV7-9 to TRBJ2-7, with TRBD1 identical over 7 bases. The chain's CDR3 is CASSPLGDSTPHEQYF. For the CDR3, the DNA is TGTGCCAGCAGCCCTCTCGGGGACAGTACCCCCCACGAGCAGTACTTC.